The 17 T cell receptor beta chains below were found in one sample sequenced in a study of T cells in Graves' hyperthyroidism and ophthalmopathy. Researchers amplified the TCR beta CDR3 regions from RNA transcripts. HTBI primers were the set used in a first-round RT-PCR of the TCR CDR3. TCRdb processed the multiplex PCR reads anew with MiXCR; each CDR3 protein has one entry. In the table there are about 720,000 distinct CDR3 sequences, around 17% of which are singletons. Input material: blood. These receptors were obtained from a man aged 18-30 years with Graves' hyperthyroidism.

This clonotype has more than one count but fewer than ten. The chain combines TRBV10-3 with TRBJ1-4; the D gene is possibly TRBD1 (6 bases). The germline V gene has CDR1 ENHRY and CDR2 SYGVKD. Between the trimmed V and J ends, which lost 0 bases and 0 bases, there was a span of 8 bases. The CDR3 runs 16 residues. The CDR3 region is CAISESRGSTNEKLFF. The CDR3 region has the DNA TGTGCCATCAGTGAGTCGAGGGGGTCAACTAATGAAAAACTGTTTTTT.

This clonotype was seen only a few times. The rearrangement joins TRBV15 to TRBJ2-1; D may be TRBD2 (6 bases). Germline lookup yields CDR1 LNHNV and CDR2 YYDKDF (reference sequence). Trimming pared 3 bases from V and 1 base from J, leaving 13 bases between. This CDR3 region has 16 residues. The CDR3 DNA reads TGTGCCACCAGCAGGTTTAGCGGTGGATCCTACAATGAGCAGTTCTTC. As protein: CATSRFSGGSYNEQFF.

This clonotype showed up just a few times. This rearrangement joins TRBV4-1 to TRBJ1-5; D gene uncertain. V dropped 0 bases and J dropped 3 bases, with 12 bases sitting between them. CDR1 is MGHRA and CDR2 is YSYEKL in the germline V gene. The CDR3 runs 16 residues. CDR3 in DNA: TGCGCCAGCAGCCAAGAGGGCAGTGGCCTCAATCAGCCCCAGCATTTT. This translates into CASSQEGSGLNQPQHF.

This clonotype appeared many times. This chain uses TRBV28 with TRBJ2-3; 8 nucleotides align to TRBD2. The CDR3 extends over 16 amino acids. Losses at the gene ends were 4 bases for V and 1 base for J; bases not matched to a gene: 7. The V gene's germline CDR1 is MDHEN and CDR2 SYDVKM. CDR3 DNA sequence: TGTGCCAGCAGTTCTCCCGGGAGGGGGGGCACAGATACGCAGTATTTT. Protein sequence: CASSSPGRGGTDTQYF.

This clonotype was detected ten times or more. The DNA of the CDR3 is TGTGCCACCAGCAGAGATGCGGCATGGGCCGTCCTGACTTTC. Its protein product is CATSRDAAWAVLTF. V usage is TRBV15 and J usage is TRBJ2-6; D remains unclear. The CDR3 runs 14 residues. Germline CDR1 and CDR2: LNHNV and YYDKDF (reference sequence). The V gene lost 0 bases and the J gene lost 12 bases, with 12 bases spanning the gap.

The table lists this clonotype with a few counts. The CDR3 nucleotides read TGTGCCAGCTCACCACAGACAGGGGGATCCTACGAGCAGTACTTC. Protein product: CASSPQTGGSYEQYF. The V call is TRBV18, the J call TRBJ2-7; 9 bases line up with TRBD1. The V and J ends lost 1 base and 1 base, in that order; junction bases with no gene match: 2. This CDR3 comprises 15 residues. Germline V gene data show CDR1 as KGHSH and CDR2 as LQKENI.

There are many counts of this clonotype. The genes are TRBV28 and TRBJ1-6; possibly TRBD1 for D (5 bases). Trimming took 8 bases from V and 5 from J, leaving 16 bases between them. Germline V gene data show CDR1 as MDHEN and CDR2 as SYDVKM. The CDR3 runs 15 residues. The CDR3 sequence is CASVVGQGHNSPLHF. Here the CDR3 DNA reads TGTGCCAGCGTAGTGGGCCAGGGCCATAATTCACCCCTCCACTTT.

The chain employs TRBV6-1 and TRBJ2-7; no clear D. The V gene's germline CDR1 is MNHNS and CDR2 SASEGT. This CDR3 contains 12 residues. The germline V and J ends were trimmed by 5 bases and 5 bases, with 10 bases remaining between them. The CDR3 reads CASSPGLNEQYF. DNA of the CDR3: TGTGCCAGCAGTCCCGGTTTAAACGAGCAGTACTTC.

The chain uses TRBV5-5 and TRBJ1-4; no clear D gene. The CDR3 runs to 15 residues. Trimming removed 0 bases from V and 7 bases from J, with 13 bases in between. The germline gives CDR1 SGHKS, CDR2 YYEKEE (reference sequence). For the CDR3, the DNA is TGTGCCAGCAGCTTGGGAGGCCGGGAAGGTGAAAAACTGTTTTTT. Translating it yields CASSLGGREGEKLFF.

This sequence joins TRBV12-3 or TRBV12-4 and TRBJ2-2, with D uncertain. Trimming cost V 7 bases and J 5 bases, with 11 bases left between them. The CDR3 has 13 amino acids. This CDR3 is CASTTTRTGELFF. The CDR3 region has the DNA TGTGCCAGCACCACGACACGGACCGGGGAGCTGTTTTTT.

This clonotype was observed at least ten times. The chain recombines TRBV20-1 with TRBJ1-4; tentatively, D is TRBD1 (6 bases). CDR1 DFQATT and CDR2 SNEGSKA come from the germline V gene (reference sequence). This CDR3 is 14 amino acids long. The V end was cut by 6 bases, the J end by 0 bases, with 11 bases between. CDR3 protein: CSARPGATNEKLFF. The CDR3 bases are TGCAGTGCCCGACCAGGGGCAACTAATGAAAAACTGTTTTTT.

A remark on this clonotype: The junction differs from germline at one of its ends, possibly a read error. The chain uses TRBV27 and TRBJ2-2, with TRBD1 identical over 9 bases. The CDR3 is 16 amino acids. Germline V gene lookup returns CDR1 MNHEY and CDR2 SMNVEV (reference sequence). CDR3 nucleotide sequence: TGTGCCAGCAGTTCCCGGGACAGGGTGGACACCGGGGAGCGGTTTTTT. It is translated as CASSSRDRVDTGERFF.

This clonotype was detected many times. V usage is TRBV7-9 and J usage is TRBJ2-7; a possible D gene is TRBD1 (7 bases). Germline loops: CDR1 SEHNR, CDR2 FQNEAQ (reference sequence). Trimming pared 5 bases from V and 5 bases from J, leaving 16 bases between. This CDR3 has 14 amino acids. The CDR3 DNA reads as TGTGCCAGCAGCCGAGACAGGGCGGGGAACGAGCAGTACTTC. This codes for CASSRDRAGNEQYF.

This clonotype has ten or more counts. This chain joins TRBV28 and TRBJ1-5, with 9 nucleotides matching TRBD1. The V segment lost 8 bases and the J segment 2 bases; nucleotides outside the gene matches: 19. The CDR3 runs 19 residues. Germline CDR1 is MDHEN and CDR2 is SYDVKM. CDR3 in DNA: TGTGCCAGCGACCAAACGGGACAGGGAGTCTCGATTGGCAATCAGCCCCAGCATTTT. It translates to CASDQTGQGVSIGNQPQHF.

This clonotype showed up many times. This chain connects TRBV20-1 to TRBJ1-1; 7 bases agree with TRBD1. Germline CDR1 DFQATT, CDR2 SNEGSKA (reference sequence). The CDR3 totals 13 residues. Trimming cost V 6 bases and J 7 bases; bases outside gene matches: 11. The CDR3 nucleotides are TGCAGTGCGACCGGGACAGACTCACTTGAAGCTTTCTTT. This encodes CSATGTDSLEAFF.

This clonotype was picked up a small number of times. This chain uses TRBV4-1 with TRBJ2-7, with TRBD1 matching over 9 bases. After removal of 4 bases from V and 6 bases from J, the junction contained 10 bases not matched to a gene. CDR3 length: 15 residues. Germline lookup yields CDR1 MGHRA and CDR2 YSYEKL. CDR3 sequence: CASSLDPGTGSEQYF. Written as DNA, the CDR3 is TGCGCCAGCAGCCTCGATCCCGGGACAGGGTCCGAGCAGTACTTC.

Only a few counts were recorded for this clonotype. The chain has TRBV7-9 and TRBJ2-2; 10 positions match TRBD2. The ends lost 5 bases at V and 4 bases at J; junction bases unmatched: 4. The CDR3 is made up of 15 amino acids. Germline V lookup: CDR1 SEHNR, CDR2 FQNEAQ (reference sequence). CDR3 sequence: CASSTLAGTTGELFF. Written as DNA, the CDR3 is TGTGCCAGCAGCACACTAGCGGGAACCACCGGGGAGCTGTTTTTT.